Sequencing of this TCR beta chain was carried out in a study of blood T cell repertoires in COVID-19. Looking at the study overall: The cDNA or gDNA used as material had been derived from T cells, B-cell-depleted T cells, or PBMCs.

Germline CDR1 is SGHDT and CDR2 is YYEEEE. The J segment lost 1 base and the V segment lost 4 bases, leaving 3 bases of the junction unmatched. CDR3 length: 15 amino acids. Generated by immunoSEQ multiplex PCR, the TCRdb table keeps only in-frame clones and is missing some. The sample yields some 270,000 clones, more than 85% seen once. This clone was seen only once. The sample comprised peripheral blood. The gene calls are TRBV5-6 and TRBJ2-3; TRBD1 aligns across 10 bases. This receptor was identified in a man aged 25-40 years with acute or convalescent COVID-19. CDR3 nucleotide sequence: TGTGCCAGCAGCGGGACAGGGGTGGGCACAGATACGCAGTATTTT. It specifies CASSGTGVGTDTQYF.